The entry below describes one TCR beta chain. What it binds is unknown. Cultured CD4+ T-cell DNA underwent Oncomine TCR Beta short-read sequencing. TCRdb independently ran MiXCR on the PCR reads; one entry per CDR3 protein. The repertoire consists of under 25,000 distinct CDR3 sequences, with roughly 47% occurring once and the leading ten covering approximately 12%. This record comes from a study of vaccination and CD4 T cells after COVID-19. Turning to the study itself: The convalescents included six males and four females, and among them two were Hispanic while seven were Caucasian. Cells were stimulated with overlapping spike peptides from SARS-CoV-2, HCoV-NL63, HCoV-OC43 and HCoV-229E. The study's findings and limits: The researchers studied relatively few convalescent patients and omitted early post-infection timepoints.

V was clipped by 6 bases and J by 0 bases; unmatched bases: 5. CDR3 length: 15 residues. Germline lookup yields CDR1 MDHEN and CDR2 SYDVKM. Stated treatment: approximately nine-day PBMC culture with coronavirus spike peptide pools or control peptides (ViraFEST assay). The sequence derives from a human donor with COVID-19. The rearrangement uses TRBV28 and TRBJ2-7; 10 bases fit TRBD1. Sequencing was done on a sample of cultured CD4+ T cells from blood. CDR3 bases: TGTGCCAGCAGACCTGGGACAGGGGTCTCCTACGAGCAGTACTTC. It is translated as CASRPGTGVSYEQYF.